These T cell receptor beta chains were read from a single sample in a study of STAT5B mutations in CD4+ large granular lymphocyte leukemia. TCRdb's copy holds only in-frame clones and misses some; the assay was immunoSEQ multiplex PCR. The sample carries 30,000 or so clones, under 85% recorded once. Material: CD4+ T cells from blood buffy coats. These TCRs come from a human donor in good health. Each CDR3 is given with its conserved first and last residue. Fields, in order: V gene, D gene, J gene, clone size, CDR3 length, CDR3 DNA, CDR3 protein. A D gene is named only where the DNA matches it firmly. Clone size is not always given. Where it is, it says once, few, many or a class for expanded clones.

>TRBV5-4|-|TRBJ1-2|once|13
TGTGCCAGCAGCTTGAATTGGGGGGCTGGCTACACCTTC
CASSLNWGAGYTF
>TRBV27|TRBD1|TRBJ2-3|-|14
TGTGCCAGCAGTCGGGACAGGGTAACAGATACGCAGTATTTT
CASSRDRVTDTQYF
>TRBV5-1|TRBD2|TRBJ2-3|-|16
TGCGCCAGCAGCTTGCTGATAGCGGGGGAGACAGATACGCAGTATTTT
CASSLLIAGETDTQYF
>TRBV4-2|-|TRBJ1-2|-|15
TGTGCCAGCAGCCAAGATAAGGGCCCTAACTATGGCTACACCTTC
CASSQDKGPNYGYTF
>TRBV7-2|TRBD2|TRBJ2-7|-|14
TGTGCCAGCAGCTATCGGGGGGGCAGAAACGAGCAGTACTTC
CASSYRGGRNEQYF
>TRBV5-6|TRBD2|TRBJ2-5|-|14
TGTGCCAGCACGGGACTAGCGACCCAAGAGACCCAGTACTTC
CASTGLATQETQYF
>TRBV10-2|-|TRBJ1-2|-|13
TGCGCCAGCAGTGAGGGGGGGCAGGGTGGCTACACCTTC
CASSEGGQGGYTF
>TRBV5-6|TRBD2|TRBJ2-5|-|15
TGTGCCAGCAGCTTATTGGCTAGCGGGAAAGAGACCCAGTACTTC
CASSLLASGKETQYF
>TRBV7-8|TRBD2|TRBJ2-7|-|15
TGTGCCAGCAGCTTAGCGGGGGGGGTTACCTACGAGCAGTACTTC
CASSLAGGVTYEQYF
>TRBV5-6|-|TRBJ1-5|-|15
TGTGCCAGCAGCCGGACTGGGAGCGGAAGACAGCCCCAGCATTTT
CASSRTGSGRQPQHF
>TRBV5-1|TRBD2|TRBJ2-3|-|15
TGCGCCAGCAGCTTGGCAGCGGGAGGGGCAGATACGCAGTATTTT
CASSLAAGGADTQYF
>TRBV2|-|TRBJ2-7|-|14
TGTGCCAGCAGTGTCGAAAGCGGTCGATACGAGCAGTACTTC
CASSVESGRYEQYF
>TRBV2|-|TRBJ2-5|-|13
TGTGCCAGCCTGCAGGGAACCCAAGAGACCCAGTACTTC
CASLQGTQETQYF
>TRBV7-3|TRBD2|TRBJ2-5|-|15
TGTGCCAGCAGCTTAGGACTAGCGGGGCCAGAGACCCAGTACTTC
CASSLGLAGPETQYF
>TRBV30|-|TRBJ2-2|-|12
TGTGCCTGGGGAGGGCAAACCGGGGAGCTGTTTTTT
CAWGGQTGELFF
>TRBV18|-|TRBJ1-3|-|16
TGTGCCAGCTCAAGGGGACGGGCCCTCTCTGGAAACACCATATATTTT
CASSRGRALSGNTIYF
>TRBV30|-|TRBJ1-4|few|14
TGTGCCTGGAAAGGGGGGACTTCTAATGAAAAACTGTTTTTT
CAWKGGTSNEKLFF
>TRBV11-3|TRBD1|TRBJ1-6|-|14
TGTGCCAGCAGCTTAGTACCGGACAGGCCCTCCCTATACTTT
CASSLVPDRPSLYF
>TRBV9|-|TRBJ1-3|-|15
TGTGCCAGCAGCGCAGCTGGGGTGACTGGAAACACCATATATTTT
CASSAAGVTGNTIYF
>TRBV6-5|-|TRBJ2-1|-|14
TGTGCCAGTTCACGAGCTAAGGTCCTCAATGAGCAGTTCTTC
CASSRAKVLNEQFF
>TRBV5-6|TRBD1|TRBJ1-2|-|16
TGTGCCAGCAGCAGTAAAGCCAGGGGGCGGAACTATGGCTACACCTTC
CASSSKARGRNYGYTF
>TRBV6-5|-|TRBJ1-5|few|15
TGTGCCAGCAGTTATGAGGGAGGTGGCAATCAGCCCCAGCATTTT
CASSYEGGGNQPQHF
>TRBV11-2|TRBD1|TRBJ2-5|few|15
TGTGCCAGCAGCCGGACAGGGGGCCGACAAGAGACCCAGTACTTC
CASSRTGGRQETQYF
>TRBV21-1|-|TRBJ2-6|-|19
TGTGCCAGCAGCCCAGGGATCTATGCTTCCTTCTCTGGGGCCAACGTCCTGACTTTC
CASSPGIYASFSGANVLTF
>TRBV7-8|TRBD2|TRBJ2-3|once|18
TGTGCCAGCAGCTCCCGACTAGCGGGGGCCATAAGCACAGATACGCAGTATTTT
CASSSRLAGAISTDTQYF
>TRBV7-2|-|TRBJ1-2|-|16
TGTGCCAGCAGCGTAGGGGGACAACAAGGCCTCTATGGCTACACCTTC
CASSVGGQQGLYGYTF
>TRBV10-3|-|TRBJ2-5|-|17
TGTGCCATCGGTTCGAGGAGCGGGACCACAGGGGGGGAGACCCAGTACTTC
CAIGSRSGTTGGETQYF
>TRBV28|-|TRBJ1-6|-|14
TGTGCCAGCAGTTTGGCAGGGGTCAATTCACCCCTCCACTTT
CASSLAGVNSPLHF
>TRBV6-5|-|TRBJ2-3|-|14
TGTGCCAGCAGTTACTCGAGAGGCACAGATACGCAGTATTTT
CASSYSRGTDTQYF
>TRBV6-5|-|TRBJ1-5|-|15
TGTGCCAGCAGACGGACAGAAAATAGCAATCAGCCCCAGCATTTT
CASRRTENSNQPQHF
>TRBV2|-|TRBJ2-7|-|13
TGTGCCAGCAGTGACAGGGGATACTACGAGCAGTACTTC
CASSDRGYYEQYF
>TRBV5-4|TRBD2|TRBJ2-3|-|15
TGTGCCAGCAGCTTGACTAGCGGGGGGGCTGAGACGCAGTATTTT
CASSLTSGGAETQYF
>TRBV6-6|TRBD2|TRBJ2-5|-|13
TGTGCCAGCAGGACGGGAGGTTACGAGACCCAGTACTTC
CASRTGGYETQYF
>TRBV15|-|TRBJ2-7|-|15
TGTGCCACCAGCAGAGGTAGCGGCGCAGCTTACGAGCAGTACTTC
CATSRGSGAAYEQYF
>TRBV10-2|-|TRBJ1-2|once|13
TGCGCCAGCAGTGTAGGGTCCGACTATGGCTACACCTTC
CASSVGSDYGYTF
>TRBV7-2|-|TRBJ1-1|-|14
TGTGCCAGCAGTTTGGGTGGTTTGAACACTGAAGCTTTCTTT
CASSLGGLNTEAFF
>TRBV7-8|-|TRBJ2-3|-|14
TGTGCCAGCAGCAGGGGGTTAGGGGCAGATACGCAGTATTTT
CASSRGLGADTQYF
>TRBV6-6|-|TRBJ2-7|-|14
TGTGCCAGCAGTTACTCGCAGGCTTCCTACGAGCAGTACTTC
CASSYSQASYEQYF
>TRBV19|-|TRBJ2-1|-|17
TGTGCCAGTAGTACCCTTCTTGCGGCCAGCTCCTACAATGAGCAGTTCTTC
CASSTLLAASSYNEQFF
>TRBV2|TRBD1|TRBJ2-7|-|14
TGTGCCAGCATGACTGGGACAGGGACCTACGAGCAGTACTTC
CASMTGTGTYEQYF
>TRBV5-1|TRBD2|TRBJ2-1|-|15
TGCGCCAGCAGCCCCTTGGGAGCGGGAGTCAATGAGCAGTTCTTC
CASSPLGAGVNEQFF
>TRBV7-6|-|TRBJ2-7|-|13
TGTGCCAGCAGCACCGGGAGCTCCTACGAGCAGTACTTC
CASSTGSSYEQYF
>TRBV19|TRBD1|TRBJ2-5|-|14
TGTGCCAGTAGTATGGGCAGGGGGCAAGAGACCCAGTACTTC
CASSMGRGQETQYF
>TRBV30|TRBD1|TRBJ1-2|-|13
TGTGCCTGGAGGGGGACAGGGGTCGGGGGCTACACCTTC
CAWRGTGVGGYTF
>TRBV5-1|-|TRBJ2-3|-|14
TGCGCCAGCAGTCCGATAGGGGGGAGGGATACGCAGTATTTT
CASSPIGGRDTQYF
>TRBV7-6|TRBD2|TRBJ2-7|-|14
TGTGCCAGCAGCTCTAGCGGGGACACCTACGAGCAGTACTTC
CASSSSGDTYEQYF